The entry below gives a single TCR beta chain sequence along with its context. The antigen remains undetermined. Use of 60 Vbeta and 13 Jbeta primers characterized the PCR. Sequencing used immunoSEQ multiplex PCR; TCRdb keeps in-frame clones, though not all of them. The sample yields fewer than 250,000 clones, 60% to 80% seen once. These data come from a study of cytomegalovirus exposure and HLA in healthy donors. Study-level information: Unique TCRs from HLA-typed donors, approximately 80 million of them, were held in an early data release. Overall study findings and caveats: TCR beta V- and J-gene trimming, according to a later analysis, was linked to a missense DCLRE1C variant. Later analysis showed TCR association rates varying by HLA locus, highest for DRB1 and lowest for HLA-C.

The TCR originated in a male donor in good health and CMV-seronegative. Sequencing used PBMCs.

The CDR3 protein is CASSHLDRVGYGYTF. The CDR3 region has the DNA TGTGCCAGCAGCCACCTGGACAGGGTCGGCTATGGCTACACCTTC. J is TRBJ1-2 and V is TRBV14; 8 bases are a match to TRBD1. The V segment lost 3 bases and the J segment 4 bases; nucleotides outside the gene matches: 7. The length of the CDR3 is 15 residues. Germline V CDR1 and CDR2: SGHDN, FVKESK. The full variable domain, in which reference TRBV14 and TRBJ1-2 provide the parts outside the CDR3, is EAGVTQFPSHSVIEKGQTVTLRCDPISGHDNLYWYRRVMGKEIKFLLHFVKESKQDESGMPNNRFLAERTGGTYSTLKVQPAELEDSGVYFCASSHLDRVGYGYTFGSGTRLTVV.